The entry below describes one T cell receptor (beta chain). These data are taken from a study of blood T cells in healthy people across ages. A second PCR of about 7 to 11 cycles used a sample-barcoded 5' primer and a J-beta primer mix. Via MiXCR, TCRdb re-called the 5' RACE reads, giving one row per CDR3 protein. The top ten clones hold around 15% of a sample with some 900,000 distinct CDR3 sequences, about 30% of them seen once. Sequenced: blood. The receptor was derived from a woman aged 80 or older in good health.

CDR3 sequence reads: CASRNILGLNEQYF. The CDR3 DNA reads as TGTGCCAGCAGGAATATTTTGGGACTAAATGAGCAGTACTTC. J is TRBJ2-7 and V is TRBV2; 7 positions agree with TRBD2. Germline V gene data show CDR1 as SNHLY and CDR2 as FYNNEI. The CDR3 loop spans 14 amino acids. Trimming at V came to 6 bases and at J to 7 bases, leaving 12 bases not matched to a gene.